This is a list of T cell receptor beta chains from one sample in a study of Ad26.COV2.S vaccination and SARS-CoV-2 variants. Clones were read by immunoSEQ multiplex PCR, and TCRdb kept only the in-frame ones, dropping some. Of more than 350,000 clones in the sample, about nine tenths were seen once. The source was peripheral blood, collected in a trial of Ad26.COV2.S vaccine versus placebo. Receptors originate from a person between 18 and 65 years old who received the Ad26.COV2.S COVID-19 vaccine or a placebo. Each CDR3 is given without its conserved first and last residue.

cdr3_length v_call cdr3_aa
14 TRBV5-1 ASSLGLGGASQPQH
14 TRBV15 ATSFRAVSSYNEQF
13 TRBV6-2/TRBV6-3 ASSSHTGSFGELF
14 TRBV9 ASSVVGDLVNTEAF
17 TRBV5-1 ASSLGEGGYLVTDNEQF
14 TRBV6-5 ASSSVAGEGTGELF
10 TRBV18 ASSPEGGEQY
14 TRBV18 ASSPPRGWSTDTQY
13 TRBV7-9 ASSSIGGGAYEQY
15 TRBV7-9 ASSLTPGTSYYNEQF
12 TRBV11-3 ASSLRALGDEQF
13 TRBV9 ASSVLTGGNYGYT
12 TRBV13 ASSLRTGQYGYT
12 TRBV5-6 ASSTRDRNYGYT
13 TRBV7-2 ASREQGVMNTEAF